This T cell receptor (beta chain) stems from a study of T cells after somatic rescue of genetic block. Generated by immunoSEQ multiplex PCR, the TCRdb table keeps only in-frame clones and is missing some. The sample holds approximately 100,000 clones, around 90% seen once. After removal of 3 bases from V and 2 bases from J, the junction contained 6 bases not matched to a gene. This CDR3 region has 16 residues. Per the germline V gene, CDR1 is MDHEN and CDR2 is SYDVKM. This TCR derives from a woman between 18 and 29 years old. The source material was peripheral blood mononuclear cells (PBMCs). The chain joins TRBV28 to TRBJ1-1; 10 bases are shared with TRBD1. CDR3 nucleotide sequence: TGTGCCAGCAGTTTCCACAGGGACAGGGGAAACACTGAAGCTTTCTTT. Its translation: CASSFHRDRGNTEAFF.